Following are 21 T cell receptor beta chains from one sample sequenced in a study of T cells in Graves' hyperthyroidism and ophthalmopathy. Researchers took RNA transcripts and amplified the TCR beta CDR3 regions from them. RT-PCR in the first round (using the HTBI primer set) targeted the TCR CDR3. MiXCR was run by TCRdb on the multiplex PCR reads, yielding one entry per CDR3 protein. The sample yields some 500,000 distinct CDR3 sequences, about 16% seen once. The sample was blood. All receptors derive from a woman in her 30s with Graves' ophthalmopathy.

This clonotype was counted between two and nine times. The rearrangement links TRBV5-5 to TRBJ2-2, with D maybe TRBD2 (6 bases). CDR1 SGHKS and CDR2 YYEKEE come from the germline V gene (reference sequence). The CDR3 length is 15 residues. Trimming removed 4 bases at V and 4 bases at J, with 14 bases between. In DNA form, the CDR3 reads TGTGCCAGCAGCCAAGGGCCCGGGGGCACCGGGGAGCTGTTTTTT. Protein: CASSQGPGGTGELFF.

This clonotype was seen more than once but under ten times. This rearrangement joins TRBV12-3 or TRBV12-4 to TRBJ2-3; D is possibly TRBD2 (5 bases). There are 15 residues in the CDR3. V was shortened by 6 bases and J by 9 bases, with 22 bases between the two germline ends. CDR3 sequence (DNA): TGTGCCAGCAGCCCGGACTCCCGAACTGAGAGCACGCAGTATTTT. Residues: CASSPDSRTESTQYF.

This clonotype appeared once. This may be a read error, as it is one base from a much larger clone. The V gene is TRBV27, the J gene TRBJ2-7, with 7 bases lining up with TRBD2. From germline, CDR1 is MNHEY and CDR2 SMNVEV (reference sequence). The CDR3 is made up of 13 amino acids. DNA of the CDR3: TGTGTCAGCAGTCCCGACGGGGGGTACGAGCAGTACTTC. Its protein is CVSSPDGGYEQYF.

This rearrangement joins TRBV5-5 to TRBJ2-7, with a weak D call TRBD2 (6 bases). The CDR3 is made up of 15 amino acids. CDR1 is SGHKS, CDR2 YYEKEE, per germline (reference sequence). Trimming pared 0 bases from V and 6 bases from J, leaving 16 bases between. CDR3 DNA: TGTGCCAGCAGCTTGGCCGAGGCGGGATGGGGCGAGCAGTACTTC. Protein: CASSLAEAGWGEQYF.

This clonotype was picked up many times. The V gene is TRBV3-1, the J gene TRBJ2-3, with 8 positions matching TRBD1. CDR3 length: 17 residues. The germline V gene encodes CDR1 LGHDT and CDR2 YNNKEL (reference sequence). The junction had 8 bases not matched to a gene; V was cut back by 0 bases and J by 3 bases. As DNA, the CDR3 is TGTGCCAGCAGCCAAGATCCGGCAGGGGGCTTGACAGATACGCAGTATTTT. Residues: CASSQDPAGGLTDTQYF.

The CDR3 sequence: CASIKGVYNEQFF. The CDR3 region has the DNA TGTGCCAGCATCAAGGGAGTCTACAATGAGCAGTTCTTC. J is TRBJ2-1 and V is TRBV2; a weak D match, TRBD2 (5 bases). CDR3 length: 13 residues. CDR1 SNHLY and CDR2 FYNNEI come from the germline V gene. V was trimmed by 7 bases and J by 3 bases, leaving 10 bases between them.

The sample holds a few counts of this clonotype. The chain couples TRBV28 to TRBJ1-5; D not certain. This CDR3 comprises 14 residues. Trimming cost V 5 bases and J 5 bases, with 13 bases left between them. Germline V gene sequence: CDR1 MDHEN, CDR2 SYDVKM. DNA for the CDR3: TGTGCCAGCAGTAACCCCGGAGTCTATCAGCCCCAGCATTTT. It translates to CASSNPGVYQPQHF.

This clonotype showed up many times. The rearrangement links TRBV20-1 to TRBJ2-3, with 8 bases identical to TRBD2. Per the germline V gene, CDR1 is DFQATT and CDR2 is SNEGSKA (reference sequence). CDR3 size: 14 residues. V lost 1 base, J lost 5 bases, and 5 bases stayed unmatched. CDR3 amino acids: CSARAGGHGDTQYF. Here the CDR3 DNA reads TGCAGTGCTAGAGCGGGAGGGCACGGAGATACGCAGTATTTT.

The sample holds a few counts of this clonotype. V gene TRBV20-1 combines with J gene TRBJ2-7, with TRBD2 matching 7 bases. CDR1 is DFQATT and CDR2 is SNEGSKA in the germline V gene (reference sequence). The ends lost 6 bases at V and 2 bases at J; junction bases unmatched: 10. The CDR3 runs 14 residues. The CDR3: CSAPPPGGPYEQYF. CDR3 DNA: TGCAGTGCCCCACCCCCGGGAGGCCCCTACGAGCAGTACTTC.

The genes are TRBV4-3 and TRBJ1-5; D is ambiguous. From germline, CDR1 is LGHNA and CDR2 YSLEER. The CDR3 runs 14 residues. V lost 0 bases and J 2 bases, leaving 5 bases between the germline ends. CDR3 amino acids: CASSQDWRNQPQHF. For the CDR3, the DNA is TGCGCCAGCAGCCAAGATTGGCGCAATCAGCCCCAGCATTTT.

The chain is built from TRBV4-1 and TRBJ2-1; D not certain. From germline, CDR1 is MGHRA and CDR2 YSYEKL. V lost 0 bases and J lost 15, with 15 bases in between. The CDR3 extends over 13 amino acids. The CDR3 region is CASSQDPPLWVFF. The CDR3 nucleotides read TGCGCCAGCAGCCAAGATCCCCCTCTGTGGGTGTTCTTC.

The chain employs TRBV4-2 and TRBJ2-6, with TRBD2 matching 9 bases. This CDR3 contains 17 residues. J gave up 0 bases and V 7 bases, and 7 bases lay outside the gene matches. In germline, CDR1 is LGHNA, CDR2 YNFKEQ. CDR3: CASIRTSVSSGANVLTF. In nucleotides, the CDR3 is TGTGCCAGCATCCGGACTAGCGTTAGCTCTGGGGCCAACGTCCTGACTTTC.

This clonotype was seen more than once but under ten times. The chain recombines TRBV29-1 with TRBJ1-2; 9 bases agree with TRBD1. Losses at the gene ends were 6 bases for V and 7 bases for J; bases not matched to a gene: 15. Per the germline V gene, CDR1 is SQVTM and CDR2 is ANQGSEA. The CDR3 sequence is 15 residues long. The chain's CDR3 is CSVPSPGQGGVGYTF. The CDR3 region has the DNA TGCAGCGTCCCCTCCCCGGGACAGGGAGGGGTTGGCTACACCTTC.

This clonotype was counted between two and nine times. The chain links TRBV6-1 to TRBJ2-3, with D possibly TRBD1 on 5 matching bases. Germline loops: CDR1 MNHNS, CDR2 SASEGT. This CDR3 region has 15 residues. V was trimmed by 7 bases and J by 2 bases, leaving 16 bases between them. The CDR3 sequence: CASTPMGRHTDTQYF. The DNA for the CDR3 is TGTGCCAGCACGCCGATGGGGCGGCACACAGATACGCAGTATTTT.

The table lists this clonotype with a few counts. This sequence joins TRBV24-1 and TRBJ2-1, with 13 bases that match TRBD2. The V gene's germline CDR1 is KGHDR and CDR2 SFDVKD. V gave up 5 bases and J gave up 6 bases; unmatched junction bases: 12. There are 18 residues in the CDR3. CDR3 DNA: TGTGCCACCAGTGCCCCCTGGGGACTAGCGGGAATTGGCAATGAGCAGTTCTTC. The encoded protein is CATSAPWGLAGIGNEQFF.

This clonotype was observed at least ten times. V usage is TRBV7-9 and J usage is TRBJ1-1; D is unclear. The ends were cut back, 3 bases at V and 5 bases at J, with 13 bases in the middle. From germline, CDR1 is SEHNR and CDR2 FQNEAQ (reference sequence). The CDR3 length is 14 residues. In nucleotides, the CDR3 is TGTGCCAGCAGCTTTCGCCAGAACACAACTGAAGCTTTCTTT. Translated: CASSFRQNTTEAFF.

This clonotype was detected only a few times. V usage is TRBV24-1 and J usage is TRBJ2-1; 10 positions agree with TRBD2. V trimming: 3 bases; J trimming: 4 bases; junction bases outside the gene matches: 5. The CDR3 consists of 16 residues. The germline V gene encodes CDR1 KGHDR and CDR2 SFDVKD. CDR3: CATSDPGLADYNEQFF. The CDR3 nucleotides read TGTGCCACCAGTGATCCCGGACTAGCGGATTACAATGAGCAGTTCTTC.

A word on this clonotype: A much larger clonotype is one base distant, so this may be a read error. The chain joins TRBV4-3 to TRBJ2-7; the D call may be TRBD1 or TRBD2 (5 bases each). V was shortened by 2 bases and J by 2 bases, with 13 bases between the two germline ends. The CDR3 sequence is 15 residues long. CDR1 and CDR2 from the germline V gene are LGHNA and YSLEER. The DNA for the CDR3 is TGCGCCAGCAGCCAATGCCGGGGCGCTACCTACGAGCAGTACTTC. Translated, it gives CASSQCRGATYEQYF.

The genes are TRBV4-3 and TRBJ2-3; D perhaps matches TRBD1 (5 bases). Trimming removed 0 bases at V and 2 bases at J, with 12 bases between. Germline V gives CDR1 LGHNA, CDR2 YSLEER. The CDR3 has 16 amino acids. The CDR3 sequence is CASSQDTGAPTDTQYF. Written as DNA, the CDR3 is TGCGCCAGCAGCCAAGATACAGGAGCTCCCACAGATACGCAGTATTTT.

The sample holds many counts of this clonotype. The chain combines TRBV15 with TRBJ2-4, with 9 nucleotides matching TRBD1. V lost 0 bases, J lost 0 bases, and 15 bases stayed unmatched. The CDR3 spans 21 residues. CDR1 and CDR2 from the germline V gene are LNHNV and YYDKDF (reference sequence). This chain's CDR3 is CATSRDSWVDGTGLAKNIQYF. The CDR3, as DNA: TGTGCCACCAGCAGAGATTCGTGGGTAGATGGGACAGGGCTAGCCAAAAACATTCAGTACTTC.

This clonotype was picked up many times. The genes are TRBV12-5 and TRBJ1-1; D is possibly TRBD1 (6 bases). This CDR3 contains 16 residues. The V end lost 0 bases, the J end lost 0 bases, and 11 bases lay between the germline ends. The germline V gene has CDR1 LGHNT and CDR2 FRNRAP. For the CDR3, the DNA is TGTGCTAGTGGTTTGGTGGGGGACACTATGAACACTGAAGCTTTCTTT. Translated: CASGLVGDTMNTEAFF.